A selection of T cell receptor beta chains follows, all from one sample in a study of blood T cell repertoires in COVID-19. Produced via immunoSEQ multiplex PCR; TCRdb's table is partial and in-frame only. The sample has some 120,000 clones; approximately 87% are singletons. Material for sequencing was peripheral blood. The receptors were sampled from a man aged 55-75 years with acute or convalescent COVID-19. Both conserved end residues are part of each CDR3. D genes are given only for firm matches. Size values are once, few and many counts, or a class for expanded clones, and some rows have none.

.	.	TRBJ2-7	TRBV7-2	CASTPGRKLEQYF	TGTGCCAGCACACCAGGGCGGAAACTCGAGCAGTACTTC
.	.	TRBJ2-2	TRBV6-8	CASSSGDTGELFF	TGTGCCAGCAGTTCAGGGGATACCGGGGAGCTGTTTTTT
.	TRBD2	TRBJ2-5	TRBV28	CASALWTSVETQYF	TGTGCCAGCGCTCTCTGGACTAGCGTAGAGACCCAGTACTTC
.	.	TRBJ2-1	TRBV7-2	CASSLLNSLRGSYNEQFF	TGTGCCAGCAGCTTGTTAAACAGCCTAAGAGGGTCCTACAATGAGCAGTTCTTC
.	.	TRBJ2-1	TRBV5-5	CASSRSGHYNEEQFF	TGTGCCAGCAGCCGATCGGGACACTACAATGAGGAGCAGTTCTTC
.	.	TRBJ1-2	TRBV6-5	CASSRGGGGDGYTF	TGTGCCAGCAGCCGAGGCGGAGGAGGGGATGGCTACACCTTC
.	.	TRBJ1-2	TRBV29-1	CSVGQGSYGYTF	TGCAGCGTTGGCCAGGGCAGCTATGGCTACACCTTC
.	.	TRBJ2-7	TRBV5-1	CASSPLTLLGYEQYF	TGCGCCAGCAGCCCTTTGACTTTACTGGGCTACGAGCAGTACTTC
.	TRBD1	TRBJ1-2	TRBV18	CASSPLQGGSYGYTF	TGTGCCAGCTCACCCCTTCAGGGGGGTTCCTATGGCTACACCTTC
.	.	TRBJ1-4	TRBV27	CASSLSEGGEKLFF	TGTGCCAGCAGTCTCAGTGAGGGTGGAGAAAAACTGTTTTTT
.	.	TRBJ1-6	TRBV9	CASSDQGYNSPLHF	TGTGCCAGCAGCGATCAGGGGTATAATTCACCCCTCCACTTT
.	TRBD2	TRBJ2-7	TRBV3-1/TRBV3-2	CASSQVAGYEQYF	TGTGCCAGCAGCCAGGTAGCGGGATACGAGCAGTACTTC
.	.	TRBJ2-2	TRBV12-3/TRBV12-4	CASSILREGELFF	TGTGCCAGCAGCATCCTAAGAGAAGGGGAGCTGTTTTTT
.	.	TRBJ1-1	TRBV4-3	CASSQDVRQVAFF	TGCGCCAGCAGCCAAGATGTAAGACAGGTGGCTTTCTTT
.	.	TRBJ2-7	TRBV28	CASSQGGAWYEQYF	TGTGCCAGCAGCCAAGGAGGCGCCTGGTACGAGCAGTACTTC
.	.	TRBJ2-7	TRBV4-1	CASSQRGGIDYEQYF	TGCGCCAGCAGCCAAAGGGGCGGGATCGACTACGAGCAGTACTTC
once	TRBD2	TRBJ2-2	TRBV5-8	CASSLGLAGTLNTGELFF	TGTGCCAGCAGCTTGGGCCTAGCGGGAACTTTGAACACCGGGGAGCTGTTTTTT
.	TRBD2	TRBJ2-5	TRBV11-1	CASRLAEETQYF	TGTGCCAGCCGGCTAGCGGAAGAGACCCAGTACTTC
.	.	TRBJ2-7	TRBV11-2	CASSPSSVSYEQYF	TGTGCCAGCAGCCCATCCTCGGTGTCCTACGAGCAGTACTTC
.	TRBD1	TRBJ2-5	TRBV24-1	CATSDLTGGTQYF	TGTGCCACCAGTGACCTAACAGGGGGGACCCAGTACTTC
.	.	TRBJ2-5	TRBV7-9	CASGGLQETQYF	TGTGCCAGCGGGGGACTGCAAGAGACCCAGTACTTC
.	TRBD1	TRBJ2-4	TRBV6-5	CASSYSIGGPKNIQYF	TGTGCCAGCAGTTACTCTATAGGGGGCCCGAAAAACATTCAGTACTTC
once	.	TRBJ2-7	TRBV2	CASTGTLSYEQYF	TGTGCCAGCACCGGGACATTATCCTACGAGCAGTACTTC
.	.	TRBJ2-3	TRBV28	CASSFGGRRSTDTQYF	TGTGCCAGCAGTTTTGGGGGGAGGCGGAGCACAGATACGCAGTATTTT
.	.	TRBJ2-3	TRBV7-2	CASSYGGDTDTQYF	TGTGCCAGCAGCTATGGAGGTGACACAGATACGCAGTATTTT